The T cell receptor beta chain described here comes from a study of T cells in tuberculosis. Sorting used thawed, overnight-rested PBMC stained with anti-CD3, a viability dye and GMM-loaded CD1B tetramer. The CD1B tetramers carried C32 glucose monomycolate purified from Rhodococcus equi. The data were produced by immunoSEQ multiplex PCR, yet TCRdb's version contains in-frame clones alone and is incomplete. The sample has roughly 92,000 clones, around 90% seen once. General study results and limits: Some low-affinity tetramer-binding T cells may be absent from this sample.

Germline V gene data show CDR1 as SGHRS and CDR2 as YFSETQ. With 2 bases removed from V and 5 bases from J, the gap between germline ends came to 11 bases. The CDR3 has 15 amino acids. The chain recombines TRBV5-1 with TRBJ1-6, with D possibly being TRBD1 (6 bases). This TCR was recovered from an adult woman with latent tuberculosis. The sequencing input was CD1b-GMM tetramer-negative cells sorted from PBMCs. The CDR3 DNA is TGCGCCAGCAGCTTTTCCGGGACAAATAATTCACCCCTCCACTTT. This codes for CASSFSGTNNSPLHF. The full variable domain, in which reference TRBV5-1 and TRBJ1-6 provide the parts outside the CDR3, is KAGVTQTPRYLIKTRGQQVTLSCSPISGHRSVSWYQQTPGQGLQFLFEYFSETQRNKGNFPGRFSGRQFSNSRSEMNVSTLELGDSALYLCASSFSGTNNSPLHFGNGTRLTVT.